These 31 T cell receptor beta chains share one sample of origin, sequenced in a study of post-analysis software for immune sequencing data. Findings and caveats of the study: TRBV segments more frequent in patients than in controls numbered five and included TRBV5-6, TRBV5-1 and TRBV20-1.

These TCRs are of unknown antigen specificity. Unique-molecular-identifier-tagged TCR beta cDNA libraries were used. TCRdb itself ran the PCR reads through MiXCR, one entry per CDR3 protein. The table records some 500,000 distinct CDR3 sequences, roughly 46% of them present only once. The sequencing input was blood. The receptors shown here come from a girl under 18 with multiple sclerosis.

This clonotype is a singleton in its sample. Sequence at one end of the junction differs from germline and may be a read error. This chain joins TRBV29-1 and TRBJ1-4, with D perhaps TRBD1 (5 bases). This CDR3 contains 14 residues. Per germline, CDR1 SQVTM and CDR2 ANQGSEA. The CDR3 protein is CSVSSGTRNEKRFF. CDR3 sequence (DNA): TGCAGCGTTTCCTCAGGGACGAGGAATGAAAAACGGTTTTTT.

This chain joins TRBV6-2 or TRBV6-3 and TRBJ2-5, with D perhaps TRBD1 or TRBD2 (5 bases each). The DNA end lines up better with TRBJ2-7; the J call may be wrong. CDR1 is MNHEY and CDR2 is SVGEGT in the germline V gene. The CDR3 is 12 residues long. DNA for the CDR3: TGTGCCAGTTCCACGTGGGGGAACGAGCAGTACTTC. This sequence encodes CASSTWGNEQYF.

V is TRBV30 and J is TRBJ2-3; 12 nucleotides match TRBD2. V shed 1 base, J shed 4 bases, and the junction held 3 bases outside the gene matches. The germline CDR1 and CDR2 sequences are GTSNPN and SVGIG (reference sequence). CDR3 length: 15 residues. CDR3 nucleotide sequence: TGTGCCTGGAGTGGACTAGCGGGAGTCTCAGATACGCAGTATTTT. Protein: CAWSGLAGVSDTQYF. The whole variable domain, filled in from reference TRBV30 and TRBJ2-3, reads SQTIHQWPATLVQPVGSPLSLECTVEGTSNPNLYWYRQAAGRGLQLLFYSVGIGQISSEVPQNLSASRPQDRQFILSSKKLLLSDSGFYLCAWSGLAGVSDTQYFGPGTRLTVL.

The chain employs TRBV18 and TRBJ2-3, with 7 bases matching TRBD2. CDR3 length: 15 residues. J gave up 2 bases and V 3 bases, and 5 bases lay outside the gene matches. The germline V gene has CDR1 KGHSH and CDR2 LQKENI. The CDR3 region is CASSPGLTPTDTQYF. CDR3 in DNA: TGTGCCAGCTCACCGGGACTAACCCCCACAGATACGCAGTATTTT.

V is TRBV4-1 and J is TRBJ2-1; 9 positions match TRBD1. Trimming removed 0 bases from V and 2 bases from J; junction bases left unmatched: 5. CDR1 and CDR2 from the germline V gene are MGHRA and YSYEKL. CDR3 length: 17 residues. The DNA for the CDR3 is TGCGCCAGCAGCCAAGAGAGGGGGACAGGGCCCTACAATGAGCAGTTCTTC. As protein: CASSQERGTGPYNEQFF.

The chain recombines TRBV7-2 with TRBJ2-5; TRBD2 agrees at 10 bases. The V gene's germline CDR1 is SGHTA and CDR2 FQGNSA. With V trimmed by 2 bases and J by 1 base, 7 bases remained unmatched. CDR3 length: 17 residues. This CDR3 reads CASSLQLAGTGQETQYF. In DNA form, the CDR3 reads TGTGCCAGCAGCTTACAACTAGCGGGGACCGGCCAAGAGACCCAGTACTTC.

This clonotype was observed a few times. The chain has TRBV12-3 or TRBV12-4 and TRBJ2-3, with 7 bases fitting TRBD2. The CDR3 runs to 15 residues. V dropped 1 base and J dropped 9; count of bases not matched to a gene: 10. In DNA, the CDR3 is TGTGCCAGCAGTTTAGTGTCTAGCGGACCCACCACGCAGTATTTT. It codes for CASSLVSSGPTTQYF.

This clonotype was counted only a few times. One junction end disagrees with the germline gene, perhaps due to a read error. V is TRBV7-7 and J is TRBJ2-1; D call uncertain. There are 14 residues in the CDR3. CDR1 SSHAT and CDR2 FNYEAQ come from the germline V gene (reference sequence). The CDR3 spells CASSLEVGPGEQFF. Written as DNA, the CDR3 is TGTGCTAGCAGCTTAGAGGTAGGACCGGGTGAGCAGTTCTTC.

The chain employs TRBV3-1 and TRBJ2-1; D may correspond to TRBD1 or TRBD2 (6 bases each). This CDR3 has 17 amino acids. The germline V gene has CDR1 LGHDT and CDR2 YNNKEL (reference sequence). The V end lost 0 bases, the J end lost 4 bases, and 16 bases lay between the germline ends. The CDR3 DNA reads as TGTGCCAGCAGCCAAGAACTAGCTGGACAGTTATACAATGAGCAGTTCTTC. As protein: CASSQELAGQLYNEQFF.

This sequence joins TRBV4-1 and TRBJ2-7; 10 bases are a match to TRBD1. CDR1 MGHRA and CDR2 YSYEKL come from the germline V gene. With V trimmed by 1 base and J by 4 bases, 4 bases remained unmatched. The length of the CDR3 is 15 residues. CDR3 coding DNA: TGCGCCAGCAGCCAAGGAGGGACAGGGGTTTACGAGCAGTACTTC. It translates to CASSQGGTGVYEQYF.

The rearrangement links TRBV20-1 to TRBJ1-2; TRBD1 agrees at 9 bases. Germline trimming cut 6 bases from V and 3 bases from J; bases unmatched to any gene: 8. CDR1 and CDR2 from the germline V gene are DFQATT and SNEGSKA (reference sequence). CDR3 length: 14 amino acids. In DNA form, the CDR3 reads TGCAGTGCGGTACAGGGGGCCCGTTACTATGGCTACACCTTC. Its protein is CSAVQGARYYGYTF.

The chain is built from TRBV28 and TRBJ2-1, with 9 bases that match TRBD1. V lost 8 bases to trimming and J lost 5 bases; unmatched junction nucleotides: 1. Germline lookup yields CDR1 MDHEN and CDR2 SYDVKM. The CDR3 covers 12 residues. CDR3 loop: CASDRGDNEQFF. The CDR3 coding sequence is TGTGCCAGCGACAGGGGGGACAATGAGCAGTTCTTC.

A word on this clonotype: At one end the junction does not follow the germline gene, possibly because of a read error. The J gene is TRBJ2-7, the V gene TRBV7-2, with a tentative D call TRBD1 (5 bases). Gene TRBJ2-5 matches the end of the DNA better, so the J call may be wrong. The CDR3 has 12 residues. CDR1 is SGHTA and CDR2 is FQGNSA in the germline V gene. The CDR3: CAGSPNRETQYF. CDR3 in DNA: TGTGCCGGCAGTCCCAACAGGGAGACCCAGTACTTC.

The genes are TRBV6-1 and TRBJ2-5; 9 bases align to TRBD1. The CDR3 extends over 17 amino acids. Per the germline V gene, CDR1 is MNHNS and CDR2 is SASEGT. V lost 0 bases and J lost 5; bases outside the gene matches: 10. This chain's CDR3 is CASSEATRTGDWETQYF. The CDR3 DNA is TGTGCCAGCAGTGAAGCAACTCGGACAGGGGATTGGGAGACCCAGTACTTC.

The chain links TRBV4-1 to TRBJ2-3; D call uncertain. V lost 4 bases and J 5 bases, leaving 13 bases between the germline ends. This CDR3 spans 14 amino acids. Per germline, CDR1 MGHRA and CDR2 YSYEKL. CDR3 region: CASSRVGLRDTQYF. Written as DNA, the CDR3 is TGCGCCAGCAGCCGCGTGGGCCTTAGAGATACGCAGTATTTT.

The CDR3 DNA reads as TGTGCCAGCAGCCTACTAGCGGGAGCCTACAATGAGCAGTTCTTC. It translates to CASSLLAGAYNEQFF. V is TRBV6-5 and J is TRBJ2-1; 11 bases agree with TRBD2. Germline trimming cut 6 bases from V and 2 bases from J; bases unmatched to any gene: 3. The germline V gene has CDR1 MNHEY and CDR2 SVGAGI. The CDR3 has 15 residues.

Notes on this clonotype: Its ends do not fully match the called genes, so a read error is possible. The chain joins TRBV19 to TRBJ2-5; 7 nucleotides match TRBD1. The CDR3 sequence is 16 residues long. Germline V gene sequence: CDR1 LNHDA, CDR2 SQIVND (reference sequence). The CDR3: CASSKPRLGGQETQYF. The CDR3 coding sequence is TGTGCCAGTAGTAAGCCCCGTTTAGGGGGCCAAGAGACTCAGTACTTC. Together with reference TRBV19 and TRBJ2-5, the CDR3 gives the full variable domain: DGGITQSPKYLFRKEGQNVTLSCEQNLNHDAMYWYRQDPGQGLRLIYYSQIVNDFQKGDIAEGYSVSREKKESFPLTVTSAQKNPTAFYLCASSKPRLGGQETQYFGPGTRLLVL.

The chain couples TRBV5-1 to TRBJ1-4; D perhaps matches TRBD1 (5 bases). CDR3 length: 20 residues. Germline CDR1 SGHRS, CDR2 YFSETQ. Trimming left V 1 base short and J 2 bases short, with 24 bases between. CDR3 amino acids: CASSLPSGTPSVGTNEKLFF. The CDR3 coding sequence is TGCGCCAGCAGCTTGCCATCCGGGACGCCCAGCGTTGGCACTAATGAAAAACTGTTTTTT.

The chain carries TRBV25-1 and TRBJ2-1; 11 nucleotides match TRBD2. The CDR3 loop spans 17 amino acids. J was trimmed by 0 bases and V by 7 bases; bases with no gene match: 8. Germline V gene data show CDR1 as MGHDK and CDR2 as SYGVNS. CDR3 region: CASTEGGLAGSYNEQFF. The CDR3 DNA is TGTGCCAGCACCGAAGGCGGACTAGCGGGCTCCTACAATGAGCAGTTCTTC.

In this sample, this clonotype turned up a few times. V gene TRBV20-1 combines with J gene TRBJ2-7; 8 bases match TRBD2. The CDR3 runs 15 residues. Germline assignment: CDR1 DFQATT and CDR2 SNEGSKA (reference sequence). J was trimmed by 6 bases and V by 0 bases; bases with no gene match: 10. CDR3 sequence (DNA): TGCAGTGCTAGAGATGCGACTAGCGCGTCCCGCGAGCAGTACTTC. Amino acid sequence: CSARDATSASREQYF.

V is TRBV10-3 and J is TRBJ2-7, with no clear D. The J call is in doubt because the DNA end fits TRBJ2-5 better. This CDR3 is 13 amino acids long. Germline V gives CDR1 ENHRY, CDR2 SYGVKD. CDR3 amino acids: CAISADAVETQYF. In DNA form, the CDR3 reads TGTGCCATCAGTGCCGACGCAGTGGAGACCCAGTACTTC.

The genes are TRBV11-3 and TRBJ2-3; D is unclear. The CDR3 contains 15 residues. V was trimmed by 3 bases and J by 3 bases, leaving 13 bases between them. CDR1 is SGHNT and CDR2 is YENEEA in the germline V gene. The CDR3, as DNA: TGTGCCAGCAGCTTGGTCGGGTCGTTAACAGATACGCAGTATTTT. It specifies CASSLVGSLTDTQYF.

The chain links TRBV20-1 to TRBJ2-7, with a weak D call TRBD1 (5 bases). Between the trimmed V and J ends, which lost 3 bases and 2 bases, there was a span of 14 bases. Germline loops: CDR1 DFQATT, CDR2 SNEGSKA (reference sequence). This CDR3 comprises 14 residues. CDR3 sequence: CSASVTANPYEQYF. The CDR3 DNA follows: TGCAGTGCTAGTGTGACAGCCAATCCCTACGAGCAGTACTTC.

V usage is TRBV7-3 and J usage is TRBJ2-3; 7 bases fit TRBD2. The J segment lost 1 base and the V segment lost 6 bases, leaving 10 bases of the junction unmatched. Germline CDR1 reads SGHTA; CDR2 reads FQGTGA. This CDR3 comprises 16 residues. CDR3 DNA sequence: TGTGCCAGCAGTTACCGGGAGGTCCGCGGCACAGATACGCAGTATTTT. This sequence encodes CASSYREVRGTDTQYF.

The J gene is TRBJ1-6, the V gene TRBV5-1; perhaps TRBD1 as D (6 bases). Between the trimmed V and J ends, which lost 4 bases and 2 bases, there was a span of 13 bases. CDR3 length: 16 amino acids. Germline CDR1 SGHRS, CDR2 YFSETQ. The CDR3 DNA follows: TGCGCCAGCAGCCCGGCCCGGGACACCTATAATTCACCCCTCCACTTT. Translation: CASSPARDTYNSPLHF.

This clonotype has just a few counts. V is TRBV6-1 and J is TRBJ2-1; D is tentatively TRBD1 or TRBD2 (5 bases each). V was trimmed by 8 bases and J by 9 bases, leaving 17 bases between them. The germline V gene encodes CDR1 MNHNS and CDR2 SASEGT. CDR3 length: 13 residues. The CDR3 protein is CASGNRGGREQFF. The CDR3 DNA is TGTGCCAGCGGTAACCGGGGCGGCCGTGAGCAGTTCTTC.

In its sample, this clonotype was seen a few times. The chain combines TRBV12-3 or TRBV12-4 with TRBJ1-6; D is undetermined. The CDR3 has 11 residues. V was trimmed by 1 base and J by 8 bases, leaving 0 bases between them. CDR3 nucleotide sequence: TGTGCCAGCAGTTTAGATTCACCCCTCCACTTT. Translation: CASSLDSPLHF.

The rearrangement joins TRBV6-5 to TRBJ2-7; 7 bases match TRBD2. Germline CDR1 and CDR2: MNHEY and SVGAGI. Unmatched junction bases numbered 5, after V lost 0 bases and J lost 0 bases. The CDR3 spans 16 residues. CDR3 protein: CASSYSGGVSSYEQYF. The DNA of the CDR3 is TGTGCCAGCAGTTACTCGGGGGGGGTATCCTCCTACGAGCAGTACTTC.

This rearrangement joins TRBV6-6 to TRBJ2-3; TRBD2 agrees at 7 bases. The V segment lost 1 base and the J segment 2 bases; nucleotides outside the gene matches: 3. This CDR3 region has 15 residues. The germline V gene encodes CDR1 MNHNY and CDR2 SVGAGI (reference sequence). CDR3 residues: CASSYWGRDTDTQYF. As DNA, the CDR3 is TGTGCCAGCAGTTACTGGGGGAGGGACACAGATACGCAGTATTTT.

This clonotype was seen a single time. The chain links TRBV12-3 or TRBV12-4 to TRBJ2-7; no firm D call. CDR3 length equals 13 residues. V was trimmed by 3 bases and J by 6 bases, leaving 12 bases between them. As DNA, the CDR3 is TGTGCCAGCAGTTTCGGCCTAAAATCCGAGCAGTACTTC. Translation: CASSFGLKSEQYF.

This sequence joins TRBV7-2 and TRBJ1-1; a possible D gene is TRBD1 (5 bases). Trimming took 5 bases from V and 4 from J, leaving 17 bases between them. The CDR3 is 15 amino acids. Germline lookup yields CDR1 SGHTA and CDR2 FQGNSA. The CDR3 DNA reads as TGTGCCAGCAGCCAAACCAGGGTCACTGGCACTGAAGCTTTCTTT. Translation gives CASSQTRVTGTEAFF. Using reference TRBV7-2 and TRBJ1-1 for the parts outside the CDR3, the full variable domain is GAGVSQSPSNKVTEKGKDVELRCDPISGHTALYWYRQSLGQGLEFLIYFQGNSAPDKSGLPSDRFSAERTGGSVSTLTIQRTQQEDSAVYLCASSQTRVTGTEAFFGQGTRLTVV.